These 13 T cell receptor beta chains were sequenced from one sample in a study of blood T cell repertoires in COVID-19. The assay was immunoSEQ multiplex PCR, and TCRdb's table has in-frame clones only and misses some. The sample has 150,000 to 200,000 clones, approximately 78% seen once; the top ten hold 17%. The specimen was PBMCs or T cells enriched from blood (not recorded which). The receptors derive from a woman between 50 and 59 years old who had recovered from COVID-19.

The chain carries TRBV27 and TRBJ1-2; 7 bases map to TRBD1. Germline lookup yields CDR1 MNHEY and CDR2 SMNVEV (reference sequence). This CDR3 contains 16 residues. J was trimmed by 1 base and V by 5 bases; bases with no gene match: 10. The CDR3 DNA is TGTGCCAGCAGTCCCTCCCCGGACAGGCTTAACTATGGCTACACCTTC. Translation: CASSPSPDRLNYGYTF.

The chain couples TRBV15 to TRBJ2-5; the match to TRBD2 covers 8 bases. Germline loops: CDR1 LNHNV, CDR2 YYDKDF (reference sequence). J gave up 2 bases and V 4 bases, and 15 bases lay outside the gene matches. This CDR3 contains 18 residues. The CDR3, as DNA: TGTGCCACCAGCAAACCGGGTCAGCTAGCGGGCAATCAAGAGACCCAGTACTTC. This sequence encodes CATSKPGQLAGNQETQYF.

The gene calls are TRBV9 and TRBJ2-1; TRBD2 aligns across 8 bases. Germline CDR1 is SGDLS and CDR2 is YYNGEE. V shed 0 bases and J 7 bases; nucleotides not matched to a gene: 3. CDR3 length equals 14 residues. Written as DNA, the CDR3 is TGTGCCAGCAGCGTAGCGGGAGGGCCGAATGAGCAGTTCTTC. This translates into CASSVAGGPNEQFF.

V and J are TRBV24-1 and TRBJ2-2, with TRBD2 as a possible D gene (6 bases). CDR3 length: 15 amino acids. V was cut by 4 bases and J by 4 bases, with 12 bases left in between. Per germline, CDR1 KGHDR and CDR2 SFDVKD. The CDR3 here is CATSDPRGITGELFF. In DNA, the CDR3 is TGTGCCACCAGTGACCCTCGCGGGATCACCGGGGAGCTGTTTTTT.

The chain has TRBV12-3 or TRBV12-4 and TRBJ1-6; D unclear. Trimming removed 4 bases from V and 10 bases from J, with 8 bases in between. CDR3 length: 12 residues. CDR3 sequence reads: CASSSQVSPLHF. In nucleotides, the CDR3 is TGTGCCAGCAGTTCCCAGGTATCACCCCTCCACTTT.

Concerning this clone itself: At the DNA level, this CDR3 is encoded by other sequences in the same sample as well. The chain links TRBV6-5 to TRBJ1-5; 8 bases are a match to TRBD1. Germline CDR1 is MNHEY and CDR2 is SVGAGI. The J segment lost 4 bases and the V segment lost 5 bases, leaving 1 base of the junction unmatched. CDR3 size: 13 residues. Written as DNA, the CDR3 is TGTGCCAGCAGTCGACAGGGGAATCAGCCCCAGCATTTT. Translating gives CASSRQGNQPQHF.

The genes are TRBV27 and TRBJ2-3; D perhaps matches TRBD1 (5 bases). Germline V gene lookup returns CDR1 MNHEY and CDR2 SMNVEV (reference sequence). This CDR3 contains 15 residues. V was shortened by 2 bases and J by 0 bases, with 9 bases between the two germline ends. CDR3 in DNA: TGTGCCAGCAGTTTACGACAGACTAGCACAGATACGCAGTATTTT. Translating gives CASSLRQTSTDTQYF.

This clone was recorded many times. The chain couples TRBV2 to TRBJ2-7; 8 bases line up with TRBD2. The CDR3 consists of 14 residues. The germline V gene has CDR1 SNHLY and CDR2 FYNNEI. Trimming removed 7 bases from V and 0 bases from J; junction bases left unmatched: 5. CDR3 residues: CASNRLANSYEQYF. CDR3 sequence (DNA): TGTGCCAGCAATCGACTAGCGAACTCCTACGAGCAGTACTTC. The full variable domain, completed using reference TRBV2 and TRBJ2-7, is EPEVTQTPSHQVTQMGQEVILRCVPISNHLYFYWYRQILGQKVEFLVSFYNNEISEKSEIFDDQFSVERPDGSNFTLKIRSTKLEDSAMYFCASNRLANSYEQYFGPGTRLTVT.

The V gene is TRBV28, the J gene TRBJ1-5, with D possibly being TRBD1 (6 bases). CDR1 and CDR2 (germline): MDHEN, SYDVKM. Trimming took off 4 bases at V and 7 bases at J, with 17 bases between the two ends. This CDR3 region has 15 residues. The CDR3 here is CASSSEQGGGQPQHF. The DNA for the CDR3 is TGTGCCAGCAGTTCCGAACAGGGTGGGGGACAGCCCCAGCATTTT.

The V and J genes are TRBV18 and TRBJ1-5; 12 bases match TRBD1. V gave up 3 bases and J gave up 6 bases; unmatched junction bases: 6. CDR3 length equals 16 residues. Germline-derived CDR1 and CDR2 are KGHSH and LQKENI. The CDR3, as DNA: TGTGCCAGCTCACCGGCCGGGACAGGGGGCCGTCAGCCCCAGCATTTT. Translated, it gives CASSPAGTGGRQPQHF.

This clone occurred a few times. V is TRBV2 and J is TRBJ2-7, with 7 bases fitting TRBD1. Germline V gene lookup returns CDR1 SNHLY and CDR2 FYNNEI. The CDR3 loop spans 17 amino acids. Trimming cost V 3 bases and J 3 bases; bases outside gene matches: 14. The CDR3 is CASSDGDSLAVIYEQYF. CDR3 sequence (DNA): TGTGCCAGCAGTGATGGGGACAGCCTCGCAGTTATCTACGAGCAGTACTTC.

The CDR3 DNA sequence: TGTGCCGGCGGGGAGCAAGCCTACGAGCAGTACTTC. It codes for CAGGEQAYEQYF. V and J are TRBV7-9 and TRBJ2-7; D might be TRBD2 (6 bases). CDR3 length: 12 amino acids. The germline V gene has CDR1 SEHNR and CDR2 FQNEAQ (reference sequence). With 11 bases removed from V and 2 bases from J, the gap between germline ends came to 13 bases.

This clone was seen more than once but under ten times. This sequence joins TRBV7-8 and TRBJ2-5, with TRBD2 as a possible D gene (5 bases). Trimming took 6 bases from V and 2 from J, leaving 16 bases between them. There are 15 residues in the CDR3. In germline, CDR1 is SGHVS, CDR2 FQNEAQ. The CDR3 region is CASRRGVSGQETQYF. In nucleotides, the CDR3 is TGTGCCAGCAGGAGAGGCGTCAGCGGACAAGAGACCCAGTACTTC.